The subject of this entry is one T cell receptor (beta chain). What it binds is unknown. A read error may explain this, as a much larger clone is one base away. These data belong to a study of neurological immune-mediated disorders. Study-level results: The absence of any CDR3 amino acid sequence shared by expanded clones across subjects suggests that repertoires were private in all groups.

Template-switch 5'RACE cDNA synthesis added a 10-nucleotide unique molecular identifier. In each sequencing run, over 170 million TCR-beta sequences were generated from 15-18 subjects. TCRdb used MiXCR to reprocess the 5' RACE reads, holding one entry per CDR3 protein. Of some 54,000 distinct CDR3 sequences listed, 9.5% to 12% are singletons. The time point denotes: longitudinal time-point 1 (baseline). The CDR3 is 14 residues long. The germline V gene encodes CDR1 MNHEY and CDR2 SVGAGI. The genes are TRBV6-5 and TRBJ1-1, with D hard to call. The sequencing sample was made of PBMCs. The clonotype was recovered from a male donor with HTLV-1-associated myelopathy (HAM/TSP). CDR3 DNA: TGTGCCAGAAGTTATATAACCTTGGGCACTGAAGCTTTCTTT. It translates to CARSYITLGTEAFF.